Listed here are 23 T cell receptor beta chains from one sample, sequenced in a study of T cell repertoires in aging, cancer and after chemotherapy. TRB rearrangements spanning V, D and J were amplified using mixed TRB-A/B primers. Via MiXCR, TCRdb re-called the multiplex PCR reads, giving one row per CDR3 protein. This sample yields 15,000 to 20,000 distinct CDR3 sequences, of which around 40% are seen a single time; 17% belongs to the top ten. Peripheral blood genomic DNA, not sorted cells or RNA, was the template. Sequenced sample: blood. The receptor set was obtained from a human donor with a solid tumor.

The CDR3 region is CASIRNTQRGNQPQHF. CDR3 bases: TGTGCCAGCATAAGGAACACCCAAAGGGGCAATCAGCCCCAGCATTTT. This sequence joins TRBV6-2 or TRBV6-3 and TRBJ1-5; D remains ambiguous. Looked up from germline, CDR1 is MNHEY and CDR2 is SVGEGT. Trimming pared 7 bases from V and 2 bases from J, leaving 18 bases between. The CDR3 loop spans 16 amino acids.

The rearrangement links TRBV27 to TRBJ2-7, with 8 bases aligning to TRBD1. The CDR3 sequence is 15 residues long. V lost 2 bases, J lost 2 bases, and 5 bases stayed unmatched. The germline V gene encodes CDR1 MNHEY and CDR2 SMNVEV (reference sequence). CDR3 DNA: TGTGCCAGCAGTTTAACTGGACAGGGACCCTACGAGCAGTACTTC. Translating it yields CASSLTGQGPYEQYF.

In its sample, this clonotype is medium-sized. The rearrangement joins TRBV29-1 to TRBJ2-5, with 8 bases aligning to TRBD2. The trim removed 4 bases at V and 1 base at J, leaving 5 bases unmatched. The germline CDR1 and CDR2 sequences are SQVTM and ANQGSEA. This CDR3 comprises 14 residues. In nucleotides, the CDR3 is TGCAGCGTTGTTTCGGGACTAGTCCAAGAGACCCAGTACTTC. Protein: CSVVSGLVQETQYF.

The V gene is TRBV7-2, the J gene TRBJ2-7; 9 nucleotides line up with TRBD1. The CDR3 covers 15 residues. Germline V CDR1 and CDR2: SGHTA, FQGNSA. J gave up 3 bases and V 5 bases, and 8 bases lay outside the gene matches. The CDR3 bases are TGTGCCAGCAGCCCTTCCCGGGACAGGGTCTACGAGCAGTACTTC. Translation gives CASSPSRDRVYEQYF.

This clonotype is deemed medium-sized. The genes are TRBV29-1 and TRBJ1-1, with D maybe TRBD1 (6 bases). The CDR3 sequence is 15 residues long. Trimming shortened V by 7 bases and J by 2 bases, and 20 bases separated the two germline ends. The germline V gene has CDR1 SQVTM and CDR2 ANQGSEA. The CDR3, as DNA: TGCAGCGCAATACCAGGGGCTTCACCTAACACTGAAGCTTTCTTT. Encoded protein: CSAIPGASPNTEAFF.

This clonotype has just one count. V and J are TRBV6-5 and TRBJ1-4, with 10 bases matching TRBD1. CDR3 size: 14 residues. V shed 6 bases, J shed 7 bases, and the junction held 5 bases outside the gene matches. The germline CDR1 and CDR2 sequences are MNHEY and SVGAGI. The CDR3 sequence: CASRTGTGVEKLFF. As DNA, the CDR3 is TGTGCCAGCAGGACCGGGACAGGGGTTGAAAAACTGTTTTTT.

In this sample, this clonotype turned up once. V gene TRBV12-3 or TRBV12-4 combines with J gene TRBJ2-7, with TRBD1 identical over 9 bases. The CDR3 is made up of 13 amino acids. V was pared by 6 bases and J by 5 bases, with 5 bases of the junction left unmatched. CDR3 sequence (DNA): TGTGCCAGCAGCTCCGGGACAGGGAACGAGCAGTACTTC. It translates to CASSSGTGNEQYF.

The genes are TRBV18 and TRBJ1-1; possibly TRBD1 for D (5 bases). Looked up from germline, CDR1 is KGHSH and CDR2 is LQKENI. This CDR3 has 15 amino acids. V lost 5 bases to trimming and J lost 3 bases, with 16 bases between them. For the CDR3, the DNA is TGTGCCAGCTCATTCATTGCAGGGAGAGACACTGAAGCTTTCTTT. Translation: CASSFIAGRDTEAFF.

This chain connects TRBV11-2 to TRBJ2-5; D is possibly TRBD2 (5 bases). This CDR3 comprises 14 residues. V lost 2 bases and J lost 2, with 9 bases in between. The germline gives CDR1 SGHAT, CDR2 FQNNGV. The CDR3 is CASSLNAGQETQYF. In DNA form, the CDR3 reads TGTGCCAGCAGCTTAAACGCGGGTCAAGAGACCCAGTACTTC. The whole variable domain, filled in from reference TRBV11-2 and TRBJ2-5, reads EAGVAQSPRYKIIEKRQSVAFWCNPISGHATLYWYQQILGQGPKLLIQFQNNGVVDDSQLPKDRFSAERLKGVDSTLKIQPAKLEDSAVYLCASSLNAGQETQYFGPGTRLLVL.

This clonotype has more than one count but fewer than ten. This rearrangement joins TRBV19 to TRBJ2-7, with TRBD1 identical over 7 bases. CDR3 length equals 14 residues. Germline CDR1 LNHDA, CDR2 SQIVND (reference sequence). V lost 5 bases and J lost 5; bases outside the gene matches: 9. The CDR3 is CASSSPGQSNEQYF. CDR3 sequence (DNA): TGTGCCAGTAGTTCCCCGGGACAGTCTAACGAGCAGTACTTC.

By share, this clonotype ranks as medium-sized. V usage is TRBV29-1 and J usage is TRBJ2-1, with a possible D match to TRBD1 (6 bases). Germline V gives CDR1 SQVTM, CDR2 ANQGSEA. V dropped 3 bases and J dropped 3 bases, with 12 bases sitting between them. The CDR3 is 14 residues long. The CDR3 spells CSVDQGYDYNEQFF. The CDR3 DNA is TGCAGCGTTGATCAGGGGTACGACTACAATGAGCAGTTCTTC.

This chain uses TRBV7-6 with TRBJ1-5; the match to TRBD1 covers 12 bases. J gave up 0 bases and V 4 bases, and 13 bases lay outside the gene matches. Germline V gene sequence: CDR1 SGHVS, CDR2 FNYEAQ. This CDR3 contains 20 residues. The CDR3, as DNA: TGTGCCAGCAGCTCGGGACAGGGGGCTACAACATGGGATAGCAATCAGCCCCAGCATTTT. It is translated as CASSSGQGATTWDSNQPQHF.

V is TRBV6-5 and J is TRBJ1-1, with D perhaps matching TRBD1 (5 bases). Germline CDR1 is MNHEY and CDR2 is SVGAGI. Trimming removed 2 bases at V and 5 bases at J, with 9 bases between. The CDR3 spans 13 residues. CDR3 coding DNA: TGTGCCAGCAGTTACGCGGGGGGAACTGAAGCTTTCTTT. Its translation is CASSYAGGTEAFF.

The V call is TRBV6-1, the J call TRBJ2-5; TRBD1 might be the D (5 bases). CDR3 length equals 13 residues. From germline, CDR1 is MNHNS and CDR2 SASEGT. V lost 2 bases and J 9 bases, leaving 13 bases between the germline ends. The CDR3 region has the DNA TGTGCCAGCAGTGAACCGGTGGTGGGGCCCCAGTACTTC. Translating gives CASSEPVVGPQYF.

This clonotype has just a few counts. The CDR3 DNA reads TGTGCCAGCAGTTATCCCGTAGCGGGAGGTCCCTCTGGGGCCAACGTCCTGACTTTC. Translated: CASSYPVAGGPSGANVLTF. The chain uses TRBV6-2 or TRBV6-3 and TRBJ2-6; 10 bases are shared with TRBD2. This CDR3 region has 19 residues. The V gene's germline CDR1 is MNHEY and CDR2 SVGEGT. The junction had 8 bases not matched to a gene; V was cut back by 3 bases and J by 0 bases.

V usage is TRBV19 and J usage is TRBJ1-1, with no clear D. CDR1 is LNHDA and CDR2 is SQIVND in the germline V gene (reference sequence). Between the trimmed V and J ends, which lost 4 bases and 8 bases, there was a span of 14 bases. The CDR3 is 13 residues long. This CDR3 reads CASSTTGPLEAFF. CDR3 bases: TGTGCCAGTAGTACGACCGGGCCCCTCGAAGCTTTCTTT. Filled out from reference TRBV19 and TRBJ1-1, the complete variable domain reads DGGITQSPKYLFRKEGQNVTLSCEQNLNHDAMYWYRQDPGQGLRLIYYSQIVNDFQKGDIAEGYSVSREKKESFPLTVTSAQKNPTAFYLCASSTTGPLEAFFGQGTRLTVV.

The chain employs TRBV6-1 and TRBJ1-2; D remains unclear. This CDR3 is built from 15 residues. The germline gives CDR1 MNHNS, CDR2 SASEGT. The V end was cut by 3 bases, the J end by 8 bases, with 19 bases between. CDR3: CASSDASLSGGGYTF. The CDR3, as DNA: TGTGCCAGCAGTGATGCCAGCCTCTCGGGAGGCGGCTACACCTTC.

The CDR3, as DNA: TGTGCCAGCAGTTTTTTGTCGGGATCGGACACAGATACGCAGTATTTT. It codes for CASSFLSGSDTDTQYF. J is TRBJ2-3 and V is TRBV12-3 or TRBV12-4, with a tentative D call TRBD2 (5 bases). This CDR3 region has 16 residues. V was shortened by 3 bases and J by 2 bases, with 15 bases between the two germline ends.

This chain joins TRBV7-2 and TRBJ2-3, with 11 bases matching TRBD2. Trimming removed 4 bases from V and 14 bases from J; junction bases left unmatched: 14. Germline V gene data show CDR1 as SGHTA and CDR2 as FQGNSA. The CDR3 covers 15 residues. As DNA, the CDR3 is TGTGCCAGCAGCTCTAGCGGGGGGACACTCAGGGGCCCGTATTTT. It codes for CASSSSGGTLRGPYF.

The chain employs TRBV5-1 and TRBJ2-5, with D unresolved. The V end lost 0 bases, the J end lost 1 base, and 7 bases lay between the germline ends. The CDR3 covers 14 residues. Germline V lookup: CDR1 SGHRS, CDR2 YFSETQ. The CDR3 DNA sequence: TGCGCCAGCAGCTTGGATGGTGGCCAAGAGACCCAGTACTTC. This codes for CASSLDGGQETQYF.

The chain is built from TRBV6-4 and TRBJ2-3; D remains unclear. V dropped 2 bases and J dropped 3 bases, with 9 bases sitting between them. From germline, CDR1 is MRHNA and CDR2 SNTAGT. The CDR3 is 14 amino acids. In DNA form, the CDR3 reads TGTGCCAGCAGTGACGGCCTAGGGACAGATACGCAGTATTTT. Amino acids: CASSDGLGTDTQYF.

By frequency in the sample, this clonotype is medium-sized. The rearrangement links TRBV19 to TRBJ2-2, with D perhaps matching TRBD1 (6 bases). This CDR3 contains 16 residues. From germline, CDR1 is LNHDA and CDR2 SQIVND (reference sequence). V was cut by 5 bases and J by 1 base, with 14 bases left in between. The CDR3 DNA is TGTGCCAGTAGTGCCGCGAGGGGGAGGAACACCGGGGAGCTGTTTTTT. It encodes CASSAARGRNTGELFF.

The chain is built from TRBV6-5 and TRBJ2-3; 7 bases are shared with TRBD1. CDR1 and CDR2 (germline): MNHEY, SVGAGI. CDR3 length: 15 amino acids. The junction had 10 bases not matched to a gene; V was cut back by 6 bases and J by 4 bases. As DNA, the CDR3 is TGTGCCAGCAGAGCCGGGACAGCGTCGGCAGATACGCAGTATTTT. Translated: CASRAGTASADTQYF.